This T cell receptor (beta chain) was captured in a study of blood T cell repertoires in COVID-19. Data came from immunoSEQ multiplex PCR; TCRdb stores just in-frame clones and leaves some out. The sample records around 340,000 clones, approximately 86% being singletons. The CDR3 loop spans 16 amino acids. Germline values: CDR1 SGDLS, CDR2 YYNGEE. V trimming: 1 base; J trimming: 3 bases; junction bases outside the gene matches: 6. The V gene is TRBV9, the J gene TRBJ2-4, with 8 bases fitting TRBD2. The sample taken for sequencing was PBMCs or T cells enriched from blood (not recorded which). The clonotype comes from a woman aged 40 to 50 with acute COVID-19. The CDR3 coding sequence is TGTGCCAGCAGCGTAACTCCGCGGGGGGACAAAAACATTCAGTACTTC. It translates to CASSVTPRGDKNIQYF. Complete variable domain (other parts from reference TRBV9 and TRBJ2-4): DSGVTQTPKHLITATGQRVTLRCSPRSGDLSVYWYQQSLDQGLQFLIQYYNGEERAKGNILERFSAQQFPDLHSELNLSSLELGDSALYFCASSVTPRGDKNIQYFGAGTRLSVL.